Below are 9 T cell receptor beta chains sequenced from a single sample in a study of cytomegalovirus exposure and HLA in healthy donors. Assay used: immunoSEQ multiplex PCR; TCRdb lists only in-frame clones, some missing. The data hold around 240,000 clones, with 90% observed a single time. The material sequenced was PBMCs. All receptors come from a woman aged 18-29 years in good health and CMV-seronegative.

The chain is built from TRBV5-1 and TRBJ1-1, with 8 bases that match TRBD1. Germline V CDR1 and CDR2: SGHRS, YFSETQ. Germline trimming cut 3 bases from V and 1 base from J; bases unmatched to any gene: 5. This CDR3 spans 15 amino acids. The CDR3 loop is CASSYQGAANTEAFF. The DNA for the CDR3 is TGCGCCAGCAGCTACCAGGGGGCGGCGAACACTGAAGCTTTCTTT.

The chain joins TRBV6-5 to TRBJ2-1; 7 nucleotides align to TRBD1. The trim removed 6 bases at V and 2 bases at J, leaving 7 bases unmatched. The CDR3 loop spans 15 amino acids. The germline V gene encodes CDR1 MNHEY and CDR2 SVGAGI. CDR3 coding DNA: TGTGCCAGCAGCCCGACAGGGAGCCCCTACAATGAGCAGTTCTTC. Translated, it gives CASSPTGSPYNEQFF.

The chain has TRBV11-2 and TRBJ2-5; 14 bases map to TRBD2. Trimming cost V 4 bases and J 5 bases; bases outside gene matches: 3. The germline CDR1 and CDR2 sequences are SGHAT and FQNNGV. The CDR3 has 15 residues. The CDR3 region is CASSSGLAGGETQYF. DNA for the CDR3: TGTGCCAGCAGCTCCGGACTAGCGGGGGGCGAGACCCAGTACTTC. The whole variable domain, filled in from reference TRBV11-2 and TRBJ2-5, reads EAGVAQSPRYKIIEKRQSVAFWCNPISGHATLYWYQQILGQGPKLLIQFQNNGVVDDSQLPKDRFSAERLKGVDSTLKIQPAKLEDSAVYLCASSSGLAGGETQYFGPGTRLLVL.

CDR3 DNA sequence: TGTGCCAGCAGCTCGGGATTAGCCAAAAACATTCAGTACTTC. Its translation is CASSSGLAKNIQYF. This chain links TRBV5-4 with TRBJ2-4, with D possibly TRBD2 on 5 matching bases. CDR3 size: 14 residues. CDR1 SGHNT and CDR2 YYREEE come from the germline V gene (reference sequence). Trimming left V 3 bases short and J 0 bases short, with 7 bases between.

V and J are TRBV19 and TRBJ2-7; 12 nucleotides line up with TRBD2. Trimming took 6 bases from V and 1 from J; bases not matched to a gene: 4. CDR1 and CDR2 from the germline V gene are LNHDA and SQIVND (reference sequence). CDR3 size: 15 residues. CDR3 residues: CASSPGTSGSYEQYF. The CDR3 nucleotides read TGTGCCAGTAGCCCCGGGACTAGCGGGTCCTACGAGCAGTACTTC.

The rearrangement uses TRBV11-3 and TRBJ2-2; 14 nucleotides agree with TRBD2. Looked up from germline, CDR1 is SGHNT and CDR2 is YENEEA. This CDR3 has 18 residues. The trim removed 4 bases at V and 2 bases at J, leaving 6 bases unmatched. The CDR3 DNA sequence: TGTGCCAGCAGCTCCAGACTAGCGGGGGGGGAAAACACCGGGGAGCTGTTTTTT. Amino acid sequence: CASSSRLAGGENTGELFF.

The CDR3 DNA reads as TGTGCCAGCTCACGCGAAACCTACGAGCAGTACTTC. Protein sequence: CASSRETYEQYF. The chain is built from TRBV18 and TRBJ2-7; D is uncertain. The V end was cut by 4 bases, the J end by 2 bases, with 6 bases between. Germline V gene data show CDR1 as KGHSH and CDR2 as LQKENI. The CDR3 covers 12 residues. The full variable domain, completed using reference TRBV18 and TRBJ2-7, is NAGVMQNPRHLVRRRGQEARLRCSPMKGHSHVYWYRQLPEEGLKFMVYLQKENIIDESGMPKERFSAEFPKEGPSILRIQQVVRGDSAAYFCASSRETYEQYFGPGTRLTVT.

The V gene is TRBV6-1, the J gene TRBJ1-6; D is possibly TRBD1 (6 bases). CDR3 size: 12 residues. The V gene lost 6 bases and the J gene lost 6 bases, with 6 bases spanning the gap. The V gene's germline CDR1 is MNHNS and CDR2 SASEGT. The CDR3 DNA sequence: TGTGCCAGCAGACAGGGTAATTCACCCCTCCACTTT. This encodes CASRQGNSPLHF.

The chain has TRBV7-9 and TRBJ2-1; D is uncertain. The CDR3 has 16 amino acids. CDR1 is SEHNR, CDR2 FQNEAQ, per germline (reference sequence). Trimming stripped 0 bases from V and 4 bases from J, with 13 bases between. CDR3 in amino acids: CASSLAPPGLYNEQFF. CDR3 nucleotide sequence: TGTGCCAGCAGCTTAGCCCCCCCCGGGTTATACAATGAGCAGTTCTTC.